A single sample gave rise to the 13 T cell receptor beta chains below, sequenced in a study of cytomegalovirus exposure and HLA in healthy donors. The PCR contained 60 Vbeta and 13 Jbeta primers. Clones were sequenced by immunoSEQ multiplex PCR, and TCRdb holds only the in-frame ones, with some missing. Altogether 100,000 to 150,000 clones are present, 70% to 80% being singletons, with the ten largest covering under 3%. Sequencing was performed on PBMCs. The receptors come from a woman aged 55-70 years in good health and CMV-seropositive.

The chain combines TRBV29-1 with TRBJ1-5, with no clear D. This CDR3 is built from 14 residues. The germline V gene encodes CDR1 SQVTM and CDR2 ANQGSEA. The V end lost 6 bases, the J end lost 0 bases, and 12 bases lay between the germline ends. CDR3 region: CSVQEVNSNQPQHF. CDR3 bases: TGCAGCGTCCAAGAGGTTAATAGCAATCAGCCCCAGCATTTT.

The CDR3 DNA is TGTGCCAGCAGCCCGCCAAGGGACAGGGAAGGTGGAAACACCATATATTTT. It encodes CASSPPRDREGGNTIYF. This chain uses TRBV7-9 with TRBJ1-3; TRBD1 aligns across 9 bases. The CDR3 consists of 17 residues. Trimming cost V 5 bases and J 3 bases; bases outside gene matches: 11. CDR1 SEHNR and CDR2 FQNEAQ come from the germline V gene (reference sequence).

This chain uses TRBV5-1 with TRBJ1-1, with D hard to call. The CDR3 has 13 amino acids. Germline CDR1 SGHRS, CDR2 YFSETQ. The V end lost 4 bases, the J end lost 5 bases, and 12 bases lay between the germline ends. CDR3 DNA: TGCGCCAGCAGCCTCTCTACCGGGACTGAAGCTTTCTTT. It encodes CASSLSTGTEAFF.

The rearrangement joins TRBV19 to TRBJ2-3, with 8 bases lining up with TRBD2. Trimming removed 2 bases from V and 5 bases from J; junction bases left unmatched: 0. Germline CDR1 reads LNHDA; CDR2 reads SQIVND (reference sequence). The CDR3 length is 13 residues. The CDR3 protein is CASSIRGGDTQYF. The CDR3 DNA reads TGTGCCAGTAGTATACGGGGGGGAGATACGCAGTATTTT.

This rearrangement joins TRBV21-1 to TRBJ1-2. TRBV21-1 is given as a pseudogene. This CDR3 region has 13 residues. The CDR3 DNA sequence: TGTGCCAGCAGCCTGTGGCGGCCATATGGCTACACCTTC. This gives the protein CASSLWRPYGYTF.

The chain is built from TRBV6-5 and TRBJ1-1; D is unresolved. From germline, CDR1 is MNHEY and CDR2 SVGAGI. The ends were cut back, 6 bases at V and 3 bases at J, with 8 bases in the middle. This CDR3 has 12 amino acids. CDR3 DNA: TGTGCCAGCAGCTCTCCCTACACTGAAGCTTTCTTT. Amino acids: CASSSPYTEAFF.

CDR3 loop: CASKGYRGTGELFF. The CDR3 coding sequence is TGTGCCAGCAAGGGGTACAGGGGAACCGGGGAGCTGTTTTTT. V and J are TRBV6-6 and TRBJ2-2, with 7 bases identical to TRBD1. The CDR3 covers 14 residues. V lost 7 bases and J lost 5; bases outside the gene matches: 7. Germline CDR1 reads MNHNY; CDR2 reads SVGAGI (reference sequence).

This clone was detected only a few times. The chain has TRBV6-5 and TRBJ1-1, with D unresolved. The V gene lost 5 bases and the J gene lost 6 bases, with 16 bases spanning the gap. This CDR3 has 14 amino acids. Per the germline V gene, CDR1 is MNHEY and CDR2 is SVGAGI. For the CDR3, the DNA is TGTGCCAGCAGTGAACAATTGGCACGCTCTGAAGCTTTCTTT. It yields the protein CASSEQLARSEAFF.

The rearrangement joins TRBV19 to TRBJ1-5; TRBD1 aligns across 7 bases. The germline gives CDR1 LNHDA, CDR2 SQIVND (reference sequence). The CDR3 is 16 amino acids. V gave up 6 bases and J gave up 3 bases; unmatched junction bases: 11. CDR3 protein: CASRPRTGSVNQPQHF. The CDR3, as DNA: TGTGCCAGTAGGCCCAGGACAGGCTCAGTCAATCAGCCCCAGCATTTT.

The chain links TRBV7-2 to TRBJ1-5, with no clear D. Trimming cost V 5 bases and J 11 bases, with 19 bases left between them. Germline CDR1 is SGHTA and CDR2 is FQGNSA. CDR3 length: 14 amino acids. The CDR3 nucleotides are TGTGCCAGCAGCCCCTCGACACGGGTGAGGGCCCAGCATTTT. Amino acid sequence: CASSPSTRVRAQHF.

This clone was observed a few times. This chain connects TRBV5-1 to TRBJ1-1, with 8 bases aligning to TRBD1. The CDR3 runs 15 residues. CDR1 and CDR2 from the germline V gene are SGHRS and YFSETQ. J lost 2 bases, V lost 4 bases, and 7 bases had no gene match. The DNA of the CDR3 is TGCGCCAGCAGCCCGCAGGACAGGGTCAACACTGAAGCTTTCTTT. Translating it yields CASSPQDRVNTEAFF.

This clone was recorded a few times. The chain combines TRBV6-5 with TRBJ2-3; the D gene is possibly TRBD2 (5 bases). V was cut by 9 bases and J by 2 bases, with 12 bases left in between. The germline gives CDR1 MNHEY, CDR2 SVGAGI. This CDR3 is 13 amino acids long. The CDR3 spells CASGGQYTDTQYF. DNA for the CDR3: TGTGCCAGTGGCGGGCAGTACACAGATACGCAGTATTTT.

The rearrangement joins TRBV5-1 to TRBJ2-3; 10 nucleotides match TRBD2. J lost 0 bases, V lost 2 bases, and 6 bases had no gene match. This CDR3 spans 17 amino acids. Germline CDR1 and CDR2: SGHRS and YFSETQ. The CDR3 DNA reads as TGCGCCAGCAGCTTCACAGGACTAGCGGTGAGCACAGATACGCAGTATTTT. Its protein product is CASSFTGLAVSTDTQYF.